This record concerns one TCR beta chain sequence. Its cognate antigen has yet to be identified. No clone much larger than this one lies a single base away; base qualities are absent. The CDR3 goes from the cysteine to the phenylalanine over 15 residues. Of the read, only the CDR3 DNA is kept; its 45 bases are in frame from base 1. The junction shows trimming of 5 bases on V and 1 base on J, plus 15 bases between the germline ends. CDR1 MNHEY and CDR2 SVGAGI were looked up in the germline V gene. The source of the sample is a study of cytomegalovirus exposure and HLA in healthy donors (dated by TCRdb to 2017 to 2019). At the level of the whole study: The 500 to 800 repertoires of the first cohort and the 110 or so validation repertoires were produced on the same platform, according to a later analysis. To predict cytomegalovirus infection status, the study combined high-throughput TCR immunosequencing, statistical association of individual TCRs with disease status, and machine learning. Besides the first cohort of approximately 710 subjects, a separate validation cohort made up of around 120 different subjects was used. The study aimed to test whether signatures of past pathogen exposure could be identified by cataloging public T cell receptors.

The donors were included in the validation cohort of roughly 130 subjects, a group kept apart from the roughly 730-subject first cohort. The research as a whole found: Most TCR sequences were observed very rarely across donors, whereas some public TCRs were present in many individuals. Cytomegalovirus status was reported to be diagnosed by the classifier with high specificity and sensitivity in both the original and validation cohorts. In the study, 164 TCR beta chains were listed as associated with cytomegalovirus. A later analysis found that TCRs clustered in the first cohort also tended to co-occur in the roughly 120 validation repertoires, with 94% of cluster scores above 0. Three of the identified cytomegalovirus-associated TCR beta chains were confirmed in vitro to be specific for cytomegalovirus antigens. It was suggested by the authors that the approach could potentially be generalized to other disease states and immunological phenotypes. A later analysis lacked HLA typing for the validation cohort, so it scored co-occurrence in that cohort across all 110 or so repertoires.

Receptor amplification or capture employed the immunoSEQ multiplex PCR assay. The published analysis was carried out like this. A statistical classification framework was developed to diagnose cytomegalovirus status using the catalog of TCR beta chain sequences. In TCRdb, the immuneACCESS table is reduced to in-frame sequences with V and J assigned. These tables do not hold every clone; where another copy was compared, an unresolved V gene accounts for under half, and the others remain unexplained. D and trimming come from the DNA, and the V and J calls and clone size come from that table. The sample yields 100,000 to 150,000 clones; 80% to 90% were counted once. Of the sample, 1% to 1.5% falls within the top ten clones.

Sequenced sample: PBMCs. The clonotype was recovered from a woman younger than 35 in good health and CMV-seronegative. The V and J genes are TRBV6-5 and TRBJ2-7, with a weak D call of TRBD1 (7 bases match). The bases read TGTGCCAGCAGTGCTCAGGCAGGGGGGTCCTACGAGCAGTACTTC. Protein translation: CASSAQAGGSYEQYF.